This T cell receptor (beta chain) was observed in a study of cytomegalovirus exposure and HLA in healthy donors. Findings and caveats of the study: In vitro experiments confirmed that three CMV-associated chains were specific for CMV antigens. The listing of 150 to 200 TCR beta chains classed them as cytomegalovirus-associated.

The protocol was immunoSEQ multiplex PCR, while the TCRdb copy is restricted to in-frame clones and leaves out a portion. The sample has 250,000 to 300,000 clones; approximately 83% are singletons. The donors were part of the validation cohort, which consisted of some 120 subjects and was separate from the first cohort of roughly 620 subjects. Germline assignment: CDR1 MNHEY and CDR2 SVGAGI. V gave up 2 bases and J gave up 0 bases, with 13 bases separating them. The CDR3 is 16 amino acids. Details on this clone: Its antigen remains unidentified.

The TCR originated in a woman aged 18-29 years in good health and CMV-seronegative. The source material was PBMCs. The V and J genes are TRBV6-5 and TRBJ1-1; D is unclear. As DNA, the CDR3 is TGTGCCAGCAGTTACACCTCCCACGGGGTGAACACTGAAGCTTTCTTT. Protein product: CASSYTSHGVNTEAFF.